This T cell receptor (beta chain) was identified during a study of CXCR3-negative and CXCR3-positive naive CD8 T cells. Study context: Approximately 140 million TRB reads were obtained in total, which works out to about 1.5 +/- 0.3 million per library. Study conclusions and caveats: With surface CD5 comparable between naive subsets, TCR strength was estimated using properties derived from the TRB CDR3. With CXCR3 expression partially decreased after cryopreservation, most assays relied on fresh PBMCs. CXCR3-positive naive cells carried more hydrophobic TRB CDR3s than CXCR3-negative ones.

For this clonotype: Its cognate antigen is unknown.

A CD45RO-CCR7+CD27+CD95- phenotype identified naive CD8+ T cells. The TRB cDNA libraries were prepared by 5' RACE with UMI labels. TCRdb re-called the 5' RACE reads, yielding one record per CDR3 amino acid sequence without DNA. In total, the table holds 60,000 to 65,000 distinct CDR3 sequences. The source is a human donor in good health. Some clones in this sample may be carry-over from other donors' samples. Sequencing used naive CXCR3+ CD8+ T cells from blood. Subset defined: CD45RO-CCR7+CD27+CD95- naive CD8+ T cells expressing CXCR3 (TNR3+).

The CDR3 spells CAISGRTASGGPSSYEQYF. The chain joins TRBV10-3 to TRBJ2-7; with no DNA, the TCRdb D assignment of TRBD2 cannot be verified. Germline lookup yields CDR1 ENHRY and CDR2 SYGVKD. The CDR3 has 19 residues.